These T cell receptor beta chains were read from a single sample in a study of response to subunit inactivated influenza vaccine. TCRdb re-called the RT-PCR reads with MiXCR, one entry per CDR3 protein. The table records fewer than 700,000 distinct CDR3 sequences, over 10% of them present only once. The sample here was PBMCs from blood, taken roughly 45 days after vaccination. These receptor sequences come from a man in his fifties or sixties who received an inactivated influenza vaccine. The CDR3 runs from the conserved cysteine through the conserved F or W. Fields, in order: CDR3 DNA, CDR3 protein, V gene, D gene, clone size, J gene. A D gene is named only where the DNA matches it firmly. The size of a clone is reported for some rows only, either as once, few or many, or as a class for expanded clones.

DNA: TGTGCCAGCCAACCCCCAGGAGGCAATCAGCCCCAGCATTTT
CDR3: CASQPPGGNQPQHF
V: TRBV6-2/TRBV6-3
D: -
size: few
J: TRBJ1-5

DNA: TGTGCCAGCACCACATCGGGGGGGAGAACCTACGAGCAGTACTTC
CDR3: CASTTSGGRTYEQYF
V: TRBV28
D: TRBD2
size: few
J: TRBJ2-7

DNA: TGCAGTGCCCCCCCCAGGGGCTACCAAGAGACCCAGTACTTC
CDR3: CSAPPRGYQETQYF
V: TRBV20-1
D: -
size: few
J: TRBJ2-5

DNA: TGCAGTGCTAGAGATTTCAGGGGTGGCCGGGATCAGCCCCAGCATTTT
CDR3: CSARDFRGGRDQPQHF
V: TRBV20-1
D: -
size: -
J: TRBJ1-5

DNA: TGCAGTGCTAGAGCCTTGGACAGAAACTATGGCTACACCTTC
CDR3: CSARALDRNYGYTF
V: TRBV20-1
D: -
size: -
J: TRBJ1-2

DNA: TGTGCCAGCATCCAAGTGCGAGATTCGGGGACAAAGGAGACCCAGTACTTC
CDR3: CASIQVRDSGTKETQYF
V: TRBV3-1
D: -
size: once
J: TRBJ2-5

DNA: TGTGCCAGCAGTCCGCGACTAGCGGGAGAGGGAGAGCAGTTCTTC
CDR3: CASSPRLAGEGEQFF
V: TRBV28
D: TRBD2
size: few
J: TRBJ2-1

DNA: TGTGCCAGCACCAAGGGGGGCGCCCGTTTGTCAAGCTCTGGGGCCAACGTCCTGACTTTC
CDR3: CASTKGGARLSSSGANVLTF
V: TRBV5-6
D: -
size: -
J: TRBJ2-6

DNA: TGCAGTGCTAGTCCCGTTTCGGGGGCAGATACGCAGTATTTT
CDR3: CSASPVSGADTQYF
V: TRBV20-1
D: -
size: many
J: TRBJ2-3

DNA: TGTGCCAGCAGTTTACGGGGTTTCAATCAGCCCCAGCATTTT
CDR3: CASSLRGFNQPQHF
V: TRBV12-3/TRBV12-4
D: -
size: few
J: TRBJ1-5

DNA: TGTGCCAGCAGTCCCTCCGGGGGTAGGGAGCAGTACTTC
CDR3: CASSPSGGREQYF
V: TRBV7-7
D: -
size: -
J: TRBJ2-7

DNA: TGTGCCAGCACCCCGAGCCCAGGGGCTTTGGGGGAGACCCAGTACTTC
CDR3: CASTPSPGALGETQYF
V: TRBV12-3/TRBV12-4
D: -
size: few
J: TRBJ2-5

DNA: TGTGCCAGCAGCTTAAACCCCGCACGGTGGGATGAGCAGTTCTTC
CDR3: CASSLNPARWDEQFF
V: TRBV7-8
D: -
size: few
J: TRBJ2-1

DNA: TGCAGTGCCGCCCCCGAGGTCTCCTATACGCAGTATTTT
CDR3: CSAAPEVSYTQYF
V: TRBV20-1
D: -
size: -
J: TRBJ2-3

DNA: TGCAGCGTTGGGACAGGGTTACGAGAAAAACTGTTTTTT
CDR3: CSVGTGLREKLFF
V: TRBV29-1
D: TRBD1
size: many
J: TRBJ1-4

DNA: TGTGCCAGCAGTTACGTTGACAGGGGAGTCTCTGGGGCCAACGTCCTGACTTTC
CDR3: CASSYVDRGVSGANVLTF
V: TRBV6-2/TRBV6-3
D: TRBD1
size: -
J: TRBJ2-6

DNA: TGTGCCAGCAGCTTCGGAGCGGGCTACGAGCAGTACTTC
CDR3: CASSFGAGYEQYF
V: TRBV7-8
D: -
size: -
J: TRBJ2-7

DNA: TGTGCCAGCAGCTTGGCCCGAGGGGGCACTGAAGCTTTCTTT
CDR3: CASSLARGGTEAFF
V: TRBV5-6
D: -
size: -
J: TRBJ1-1

DNA: TGTGCCAGCAGTTACTCTTGGCGGGCCAGCACAGATACGCAGTATTTT
CDR3: CASSYSWRASTDTQYF
V: TRBV6-2/TRBV6-3
D: -
size: -
J: TRBJ2-3

DNA: TGTGCCAGCAGCTGGATGGGACAGTCCTACGAGCAGTACTTC
CDR3: CASSWMGQSYEQYF
V: TRBV6-1
D: TRBD1
size: -
J: TRBJ2-7

DNA: TGTGCCAGCAGCTTGTGGGAACAGGGGGCTTTTGGCTACACCTTC
CDR3: CASSLWEQGAFGYTF
V: TRBV5-5
D: TRBD1
size: -
J: TRBJ1-2

DNA: TGTGCCAGCAGCTTAGATTACAACTCCTACGAGCAGTACTTC
CDR3: CASSLDYNSYEQYF
V: TRBV7-2
D: -
size: -
J: TRBJ2-7

DNA: TGTGCCAGCAGCTTAAATGGCGGGAGGGTGTCCTACGAGCAGTACTTC
CDR3: CASSLNGGRVSYEQYF
V: TRBV7-2
D: TRBD2
size: -
J: TRBJ2-7

DNA: TGCAGTGCTAGAGCCGGGACTTATTCACCCCTCCACTTT
CDR3: CSARAGTYSPLHF
V: TRBV20-1
D: -
size: -
J: TRBJ1-6

DNA: TGTGCCAGCAGTTTACCCCAAACCTACGAGCAGTACTTC
CDR3: CASSLPQTYEQYF
V: TRBV28
D: -
size: -
J: TRBJ2-7

DNA: TGTGCCAGCAGCTCGCCGGAGGGACTAGCGGGATTGATCTCCTACAATGAGCAGTTCTTC
CDR3: CASSSPEGLAGLISYNEQFF
V: TRBV11-1
D: TRBD2
size: few
J: TRBJ2-1

DNA: TGTGCCAGCAGCCCAGGGACTAGCGGGAGGGGGTATGAGCAGTTCTTC
CDR3: CASSPGTSGRGYEQFF
V: TRBV3-1
D: TRBD2
size: few
J: TRBJ2-1

DNA: TGTGCCAGCAGCCAAGGGACAGGGACTTTGGCCTTCGTAGATACGCAGTATTTT
CDR3: CASSQGTGTLAFVDTQYF
V: TRBV4-2
D: TRBD1
size: few
J: TRBJ2-3

DNA: TGTGCCAGCAGCTTGGGACTAGGAGGAAATGAGCAGTTCTTC
CDR3: CASSLGLGGNEQFF
V: TRBV7-6
D: TRBD2
size: many
J: TRBJ2-1

DNA: TGTGCCAGCAGCTTAGTAGGGGACAGGGGTGGCTACGAGCAGTACTTC
CDR3: CASSLVGDRGGYEQYF
V: TRBV7-6
D: TRBD1
size: few
J: TRBJ2-7

DNA: TGTGCCAGCAGCCAAGCCGCCCAGGGAGAGCAGTTCTTC
CDR3: CASSQAAQGEQFF
V: TRBV3-1
D: -
size: many
J: TRBJ2-1

DNA: TGTGCCAGCAGTTTAGTTACCGGGGGCAGAAACTATGGCTACACCTTC
CDR3: CASSLVTGGRNYGYTF
V: TRBV12-3/TRBV12-4
D: -
size: -
J: TRBJ1-2

DNA: TGTGCCAGCAGCCAAGAAGCGGTCAGGGGGAACACCATATATTTT
CDR3: CASSQEAVRGNTIYF
V: TRBV3-1
D: TRBD1
size: -
J: TRBJ1-3

DNA: TGTGCCAGCAGCCCCCGGGACGAGGCAGATACGCAGTATTTT
CDR3: CASSPRDEADTQYF
V: TRBV7-7
D: -
size: -
J: TRBJ2-3

DNA: TGTGCCAGCAGCTATGGACTAGCGGGAGGGGAGCAGTACTTC
CDR3: CASSYGLAGGEQYF
V: TRBV7-2
D: TRBD2
size: -
J: TRBJ2-7

DNA: TGTGCCAGCAGTCATATTGGAAAAGGGCCCCTCCACTTT
CDR3: CASSHIGKGPLHF
V: TRBV6-2/TRBV6-3
D: -
size: -
J: TRBJ1-6

DNA: TGTGCCAGCAGCTTAGCGGGAGTAAAGCAAGAGACCCAGTACTTC
CDR3: CASSLAGVKQETQYF
V: TRBV11-2
D: -
size: few
J: TRBJ2-5

DNA: TGTGCCAGCAGTTACCGCTTTAACGGACTAGGTCAAGCAGATACGCAGTATTTT
CDR3: CASSYRFNGLGQADTQYF
V: TRBV6-5
D: TRBD2
size: many
J: TRBJ2-3

DNA: TGCGCCAGCAGCGGAACTAGCGGGCCTAGCACAGATACGCAGTATTTT
CDR3: CASSGTSGPSTDTQYF
V: TRBV5-1
D: TRBD2
size: -
J: TRBJ2-3

DNA: TGTGCCAGCAGTCCTCTACCAGGGGTGAACACTGAAGCTTTCTTT
CDR3: CASSPLPGVNTEAFF
V: TRBV6-1
D: -
size: -
J: TRBJ1-1

DNA: TGTGCCAGCAGCAGTAGGGCCAATGAGCAGTTCTTC
CDR3: CASSSRANEQFF
V: TRBV7-9
D: -
size: few
J: TRBJ2-1

DNA: TGCAGTGGCCAGTCTAGGATCGGCTACGAGCAGTACTTC
CDR3: CSGQSRIGYEQYF
V: TRBV20-1
D: -
size: many
J: TRBJ2-7

DNA: TGTACCAGCAGTTACTCGACTCAGGAAGTCCAAGAGACCCAGTACTTC
CDR3: CTSSYSTQEVQETQYF
V: TRBV6-2/TRBV6-3
D: -
size: once
J: TRBJ2-5

DNA: TGTGCCAGCACGCCCCTACAGGGATGGGACGCGGATGAGCAGTTCTTC
CDR3: CASTPLQGWDADEQFF
V: TRBV12-3/TRBV12-4
D: -
size: many
J: TRBJ2-1

DNA: TGTGCCAGCAGCTTAGAGGGCGGGGATCGGCTCTTC
CDR3: CASSLEGGDRLF
V: TRBV7-9
D: -
size: few
J: TRBJ2-1

DNA: TGCAGTGCTAGCGACCTCAGGACAGAGACCCAGTACTTC
CDR3: CSASDLRTETQYF
V: TRBV20-1
D: -
size: many
J: TRBJ2-5

DNA: TGTGCCAGCAGTTACTGGCGCCGCAGGGCTGACATGAACACTGAAGCTTTCTTT
CDR3: CASSYWRRRADMNTEAFF
V: TRBV6-2/TRBV6-3
D: -
size: few
J: TRBJ1-1

DNA: TGTGCCAGCAGCGTAGAAGGCGGACTAGTTTCACCCCTCCACTTT
CDR3: CASSVEGGLVSPLHF
V: TRBV9
D: -
size: few
J: TRBJ1-6

DNA: TGTGCCAGCACCCAGACAGTCCAAGAGACCCAGTACTTC
CDR3: CASTQTVQETQYF
V: TRBV12-3/TRBV12-4
D: -
size: many
J: TRBJ2-5

DNA: TGTGCCAGCAGTTTAGGAACTCAGACCTACGAGCAGTACTTC
CDR3: CASSLGTQTYEQYF
V: TRBV12-3/TRBV12-4
D: -
size: many
J: TRBJ2-7

DNA: TGTGCCAGCAGTTTAAGGGGGCAGGGCCAGGAGCCCCAGCATTTT
CDR3: CASSLRGQGQEPQHF
V: TRBV12-3/TRBV12-4
D: TRBD1
size: many
J: TRBJ1-5

DNA: TGTGCCAGCAGCCCGGTGATGGGGAATTCACCCCTCCACTTT
CDR3: CASSPVMGNSPLHF
V: TRBV14
D: -
size: -
J: TRBJ1-6

DNA: TGTGCCAGCAGTAAGGACCCAGGGGTGGCAGATACGCAGTATTTT
CDR3: CASSKDPGVADTQYF
V: TRBV6-4
D: -
size: -
J: TRBJ2-3

DNA: TGTGCCAGCAGTTCTCCCAGACAGGGGGGACCCTCTGGGGCCAACGTCCTGACTTTC
CDR3: CASSSPRQGGPSGANVLTF
V: TRBV25-1
D: TRBD1
size: few
J: TRBJ2-6